The 23 T cell receptor beta chains below all came from one sample that was sequenced in a study of memory CD4+ T cells and cytomegalovirus serostatus. Single viable CD3+CD4+CD8-CD45RO+ cells were sorted as the memory CD4+ T cells. Clones were sequenced by immunoSEQ multiplex PCR, and TCRdb holds only the in-frame ones, with some missing. Of approximately 47,000 clones in the sample, about three quarters were seen once. Source material: memory CD4+ T cells from blood. The receptors stem from an adult in good health and CMV-seronegative.

The rearrangement joins TRBV6-1 to TRBJ2-3, with 10 bases fitting TRBD2. Germline CDR1 is MNHNS and CDR2 is SASEGT. The CDR3 runs to 14 residues. The V segment lost 5 bases and the J segment 3 bases; nucleotides outside the gene matches: 2. The CDR3 loop reads CASSSGGGTDTQYF. The DNA of the CDR3 is TGTGCCAGCAGTAGCGGGGGGGGAACAGATACGCAGTATTTT.

The chain has TRBV7-2 and TRBJ2-7; 10 nucleotides match TRBD2. CDR3 length: 18 amino acids. With 1 base clipped from V and 2 bases from J, the junction kept 11 bases outside the gene matches. Germline assignment: CDR1 SGHTA and CDR2 FQGNSA. CDR3 loop: CASSLVQRGGARPYEQYF. The CDR3 nucleotides read TGTGCCAGCAGCTTAGTCCAGCGGGGGGGAGCTAGGCCCTACGAGCAGTACTTC.

This chain links TRBV4-1 with TRBJ2-3, with 12 bases lining up with TRBD2. This CDR3 is built from 19 residues. Germline values: CDR1 MGHRA, CDR2 YSYEKL. Germline trimming cut 2 bases from V and 0 bases from J; bases unmatched to any gene: 9. Here the CDR3 reads CASSQTSGGLATSTDTQYF. The DNA for the CDR3 is TGCGCCAGCAGCCAAACTAGCGGGGGGCTTGCTACTAGCACAGATACGCAGTATTTT.

The gene calls are TRBV7-9 and TRBJ1-2; a weak D match, TRBD1 (6 bases). From germline, CDR1 is SEHNR and CDR2 FQNEAQ (reference sequence). The V gene lost 5 bases and the J gene lost 8 bases, with 15 bases spanning the gap. The CDR3 sequence is 13 residues long. Written as DNA, the CDR3 is TGTGCCAGCAGCCCTCAACAGGGAGAAGGCTACACCTTC. It translates to CASSPQQGEGYTF. Filled out from reference TRBV7-9 and TRBJ1-2, the complete variable domain reads DTGVSQNPRHKITKRGQNVTFRCDPISEHNRLYWYRQTLGQGPEFLTYFQNEAQLEKSRLLSDRFSAERPKGSFSTLEIQRTEQGDSAMYLCASSPQQGEGYTFGSGTRLTVV.

CDR3 DNA sequence: TGTGCCAGCAGCCCCGAGGGTACACGGGATACGCAGTATTTT. It yields the protein CASSPEGTRDTQYF. This chain uses TRBV7-2 with TRBJ2-3; TRBD2 is a possible D gene (5 bases). CDR1 and CDR2 from the germline V gene are SGHTA and FQGNSA. V gave up 5 bases and J gave up 6 bases, with 15 bases separating them. There are 14 residues in the CDR3.

The chain is built from TRBV7-9 and TRBJ1-1; D gene uncertain. Germline lookup yields CDR1 SEHNR and CDR2 FQNEAQ (reference sequence). Trimming shortened V by 5 bases and J by 1 base, and 11 bases separated the two germline ends. The CDR3 has 14 residues. CDR3 in amino acids: CASSNEGRNTEAFF. The DNA of the CDR3 is TGTGCCAGCAGCAATGAGGGAAGGAACACTGAAGCTTTCTTT. The variable domain in full, completed from reference TRBV7-9 and TRBJ1-1, reads DTGVSQNPRHKITKRGQNVTFRCDPISEHNRLYWYRQTLGQGPEFLTYFQNEAQLEKSRLLSDRFSAERPKGSFSTLEIQRTEQGDSAMYLCASSNEGRNTEAFFGQGTRLTVV.

The chain joins TRBV27 to TRBJ1-4; a possible D gene is TRBD1 (6 bases). CDR3 length equals 15 residues. The germline V and J ends were trimmed by 0 bases and 8 bases, with 13 bases remaining between them. CDR1 and CDR2 (germline): MNHEY, SMNVEV (reference sequence). The CDR3 here is CASSLSYTGREKLFF. The CDR3 nucleotides read TGTGCCAGCAGTTTATCGTATACAGGGCGGGAAAAACTGTTTTTT. The full variable domain, completed using reference TRBV27 and TRBJ1-4, is EAQVTQNPRYLITVTGKKLTVTCSQNMNHEYMSWYRQDPGLGLRQIYYSMNVEVTDKGDVPEGYKVSRKEKRNFPLILESPSPNQTSLYFCASSLSYTGREKLFFGSGTQLSVL.

V is TRBV6-5 and J is TRBJ1-2; the D gene is possibly TRBD1 (5 bases). Germline assignment: CDR1 MNHEY and CDR2 SVGAGI. CDR3 length: 12 residues. V gave up 5 bases and J gave up 4 bases, with 8 bases separating them. This CDR3 reads CASSRGGYGYTF. The CDR3 region has the DNA TGTGCCAGCAGTAGGGGTGGCTATGGCTACACCTTC.

In its sample, this clone was seen once. V is TRBV11-2 and J is TRBJ2-7; D may correspond to TRBD1 or TRBD2 (5 bases each). The germline V gene has CDR1 SGHAT and CDR2 FQNNGV. The CDR3 consists of 17 residues. Trimming left V 6 bases short and J 4 bases short, with 25 bases between. The CDR3 protein is CASSLEGSSRLYYEQYF. CDR3 coding DNA: TGTGCCAGCAGTCTAGAGGGGTCTAGCCGCCTCTATTACGAGCAGTACTTC. Drawing the rest from reference TRBV11-2 and TRBJ2-7, the complete variable domain is EAGVAQSPRYKIIEKRQSVAFWCNPISGHATLYWYQQILGQGPKLLIQFQNNGVVDDSQLPKDRFSAERLKGVDSTLKIQPAKLEDSAVYLCASSLEGSSRLYYEQYFGPGTRLTVT.

The CDR3 bases are TGTGCCAGCAACAAGGGGAAATTAGGTGAAGCTTTCTTT. Its translation: CASNKGKLGEAFF. The rearrangement joins TRBV2 to TRBJ1-1, with a tentative D call TRBD1 (5 bases). Trimming removed 7 bases at V and 7 bases at J, with 16 bases between. CDR1 and CDR2 from the germline V gene are SNHLY and FYNNEI. The CDR3 spans 13 residues. Combining the CDR3 with reference TRBV2 and TRBJ1-1 gives the whole variable domain EPEVTQTPSHQVTQMGQEVILRCVPISNHLYFYWYRQILGQKVEFLVSFYNNEISEKSEIFDDQFSVERPDGSNFTLKIRSTKLEDSAMYFCASNKGKLGEAFFGQGTRLTVV.

The chain carries TRBV5-1 and TRBJ2-5, with 11 bases aligning to TRBD2. Per the germline V gene, CDR1 is SGHRS and CDR2 is YFSETQ. CDR3 length: 17 amino acids. The trim removed 4 bases at V and 0 bases at J, leaving 8 bases unmatched. Here the CDR3 reads CASSRGTSGVYQETQYF. In nucleotides, the CDR3 is TGCGCCAGCAGCCGGGGGACTAGCGGAGTGTACCAAGAGACCCAGTACTTC.

This clone was counted a single time. This chain joins TRBV7-9 and TRBJ1-2; D is possibly TRBD1 (6 bases). The CDR3 length is 13 residues. Germline CDR1 and CDR2: SEHNR and FQNEAQ (reference sequence). V dropped 3 bases and J dropped 8 bases, with 13 bases sitting between them. CDR3 sequence: CASSLSQGFGYTF. CDR3 DNA sequence: TGTGCCAGCAGCTTGTCGCAGGGGTTCGGCTACACCTTC.

V is TRBV10-3 and J is TRBJ2-7; the match to TRBD1 covers 7 bases. The CDR3 has 14 residues. J was trimmed by 3 bases and V by 8 bases; bases with no gene match: 10. The germline CDR1 and CDR2 sequences are ENHRY and SYGVKD. CDR3 nucleotide sequence: TGTGCCATCGGGTCCATGGACAGGATCTACGAGCAGTACTTC. Residues: CAIGSMDRIYEQYF.

J is TRBJ2-7 and V is TRBV10-3; 10 nucleotides agree with TRBD2. Trimming removed 6 bases from V and 5 bases from J; junction bases left unmatched: 7. Germline-derived CDR1 and CDR2 are ENHRY and SYGVKD. CDR3 length: 14 residues. The CDR3: CAIRQTSGNDEQYF. The CDR3, as DNA: TGTGCCATCAGGCAAACTAGCGGGAACGACGAGCAGTACTTC.

CDR3 in amino acids: CASSPSGFIQEEKLFF. CDR3 DNA: TGTGCCAGCAGCCCCAGCGGGTTCATCCAGGAGGAAAAACTGTTTTTT. This chain connects TRBV5-6 to TRBJ1-4; D gene uncertain. V lost 4 bases to trimming and J lost 8 bases, with 21 bases between them. Germline CDR1 is SGHDT and CDR2 is YYEEEE. CDR3 size: 16 residues.

This clone appeared a few times. The V call is TRBV5-6, the J call TRBJ1-5; D remains ambiguous. The CDR3 sequence is 16 residues long. CDR1 is SGHDT and CDR2 is YYEEEE in the germline V gene. The ends were cut back, 4 bases at V and 0 bases at J, with 14 bases in the middle. CDR3 bases: TGTGCCAGCAGCCGGGGTGGAGGCTTTAGCAATCAGCCCCAGCATTTT. Its translation is CASSRGGGFSNQPQHF.

Worth noting for this clone: One junction end does not reproduce the germline sequence, and a read error may be involved. The V call is TRBV20-1, the J call TRBJ1-2, with D uncertain. Germline V CDR1 and CDR2: DFQATT, SNEGSKA (reference sequence). The CDR3 length is 11 residues. CDR3 residues: CSADPRIPPLF. In DNA form, the CDR3 reads TGCAGTGCTGACCCCCGAATCCCCCCACTCTTC.

This chain joins TRBV2 and TRBJ2-3, with 8 bases identical to TRBD1. Germline values: CDR1 SNHLY, CDR2 FYNNEI. The V segment lost 6 bases and the J segment 0 bases; nucleotides outside the gene matches: 5. This CDR3 is 15 amino acids long. CDR3 sequence: CASSETGGSTDTQYF. DNA of the CDR3: TGTGCCAGCAGCGAAACAGGGGGAAGCACAGATACGCAGTATTTT.

The chain employs TRBV9 and TRBJ2-2; D not resolved. The ends were cut back, 4 bases at V and 4 bases at J, with 11 bases in the middle. Germline V CDR1 and CDR2: SGDLS, YYNGEE. The CDR3 is made up of 14 amino acids. CDR3 residues: CASSTDGSTGELFF. The CDR3 DNA reads as TGTGCCAGCAGCACGGACGGGTCCACCGGGGAGCTGTTTTTT.

V is TRBV11-2 and J is TRBJ2-5; D is possibly TRBD2 (5 bases). The V gene's germline CDR1 is SGHAT and CDR2 FQNNGV. The CDR3 sequence is 16 residues long. Trimming stripped 0 bases from V and 2 bases from J, with 13 bases between. CDR3 nucleotides: TGTGCCAGCAGCTTAGAAAGGAGGCTAGCACAAGAGACCCAGTACTTC. It yields the protein CASSLERRLAQETQYF.

The genes are TRBV2 and TRBJ2-3; maybe TRBD2 (6 bases). The CDR3 totals 15 residues. Germline CDR1 SNHLY, CDR2 FYNNEI. V lost 4 bases and J lost 2, with 13 bases in between. CDR3 protein: CASSAAAGPTDTQYF. The CDR3 bases are TGTGCCAGCAGTGCGGCGGCGGGGCCCACAGATACGCAGTATTTT.

The genes are TRBV18 and TRBJ2-1; a weak D match, TRBD1 (6 bases). Trimming pared 4 bases from V and 0 bases from J, leaving 13 bases between. The CDR3 runs to 16 residues. Germline V lookup: CDR1 KGHSH, CDR2 LQKENI. CDR3 bases: TGTGCCAGCTCACGGCTCGGGACAATCTCCTACAATGAGCAGTTCTTC. This gives the protein CASSRLGTISYNEQFF.

V and J are TRBV5-1 and TRBJ1-5, with TRBD1 matching over 9 bases. Germline V gives CDR1 SGHRS, CDR2 YFSETQ. This CDR3 has 14 residues. V lost 2 bases, J lost 5 bases, and 2 bases stayed unmatched. CDR3 in amino acids: CASSFWTGDQPQHF. CDR3 DNA sequence: TGCGCCAGCAGCTTCTGGACAGGGGATCAGCCCCAGCATTTT.